This TCR beta chain appears in the sequencing data of a study of blood T cell repertoires in COVID-19. This table comes from immunoSEQ multiplex PCR, and its TCRdb copy is limited to in-frame clones, with some not included. The sample holds approximately 270,000 clones; approximately 83% are singletons and the top ten take 3.5% to 5.5%. The CDR3 runs 15 residues. V lost 4 bases and J lost 0; bases outside the gene matches: 5. Germline CDR1 LGHDT, CDR2 YNNKEL (reference sequence). Clinical histories supplied by participants themselves formed the basis of cohort assignment. The sequencing input was PBMCs or T cells enriched from blood (not recorded which). The origin of this receptor is a woman in her 30s who had recovered from COVID-19. This chain uses TRBV3-1 (or the pseudogene TRBV3-2) with TRBJ1-1; 7 nucleotides match TRBD1. CDR3 nucleotide sequence: TGTGCCAGCAGCCCCCGGGACAGCCTGAACACTGAAGCTTTCTTT. The encoded protein is CASSPRDSLNTEAFF.